Described below is a single TCR beta chain sequence and its context. Other DNA sequences of this sample code for an identical CDR3. The time point here: baseline, week 1 (first vaccination visit). Regarding treatment: pre-vaccination baseline after standard-of-care therapy. Each donor presented with a new WHO grade 3 or 4 astrocytoma that tested IDH1-mutant and showed ATRX loss. Germline V gene sequence: CDR1 MNHEY, CDR2 SVGAGI. V lost 5 bases and J lost 7, with 8 bases in between. The CDR3 totals 11 residues. This sample was taken from a study of a mutant IDH1 vaccine in newly diagnosed glioma. On the study more broadly: Previous treatment comprised radiotherapy, temozolomide, or both, mostly both.

Profiled with immunoSEQ multiplex PCR; TCRdb holds only in-frame clones, not every one. Among 55,000 to 70,000 clones listed, roughly 78% were seen once. This receptor was identified in a man aged 50 or older with glioma. This specimen was PBMCs, taken from a glioma patient treated with radiotherapy, temozolomide or both. The chain uses TRBV6-5 and TRBJ1-2; D might be TRBD1 (6 bases). CDR3 residues: CASSPGAGYTF. The CDR3, as DNA: TGTGCCAGCAGTCCAGGGGCTGGCTACACCTTC.